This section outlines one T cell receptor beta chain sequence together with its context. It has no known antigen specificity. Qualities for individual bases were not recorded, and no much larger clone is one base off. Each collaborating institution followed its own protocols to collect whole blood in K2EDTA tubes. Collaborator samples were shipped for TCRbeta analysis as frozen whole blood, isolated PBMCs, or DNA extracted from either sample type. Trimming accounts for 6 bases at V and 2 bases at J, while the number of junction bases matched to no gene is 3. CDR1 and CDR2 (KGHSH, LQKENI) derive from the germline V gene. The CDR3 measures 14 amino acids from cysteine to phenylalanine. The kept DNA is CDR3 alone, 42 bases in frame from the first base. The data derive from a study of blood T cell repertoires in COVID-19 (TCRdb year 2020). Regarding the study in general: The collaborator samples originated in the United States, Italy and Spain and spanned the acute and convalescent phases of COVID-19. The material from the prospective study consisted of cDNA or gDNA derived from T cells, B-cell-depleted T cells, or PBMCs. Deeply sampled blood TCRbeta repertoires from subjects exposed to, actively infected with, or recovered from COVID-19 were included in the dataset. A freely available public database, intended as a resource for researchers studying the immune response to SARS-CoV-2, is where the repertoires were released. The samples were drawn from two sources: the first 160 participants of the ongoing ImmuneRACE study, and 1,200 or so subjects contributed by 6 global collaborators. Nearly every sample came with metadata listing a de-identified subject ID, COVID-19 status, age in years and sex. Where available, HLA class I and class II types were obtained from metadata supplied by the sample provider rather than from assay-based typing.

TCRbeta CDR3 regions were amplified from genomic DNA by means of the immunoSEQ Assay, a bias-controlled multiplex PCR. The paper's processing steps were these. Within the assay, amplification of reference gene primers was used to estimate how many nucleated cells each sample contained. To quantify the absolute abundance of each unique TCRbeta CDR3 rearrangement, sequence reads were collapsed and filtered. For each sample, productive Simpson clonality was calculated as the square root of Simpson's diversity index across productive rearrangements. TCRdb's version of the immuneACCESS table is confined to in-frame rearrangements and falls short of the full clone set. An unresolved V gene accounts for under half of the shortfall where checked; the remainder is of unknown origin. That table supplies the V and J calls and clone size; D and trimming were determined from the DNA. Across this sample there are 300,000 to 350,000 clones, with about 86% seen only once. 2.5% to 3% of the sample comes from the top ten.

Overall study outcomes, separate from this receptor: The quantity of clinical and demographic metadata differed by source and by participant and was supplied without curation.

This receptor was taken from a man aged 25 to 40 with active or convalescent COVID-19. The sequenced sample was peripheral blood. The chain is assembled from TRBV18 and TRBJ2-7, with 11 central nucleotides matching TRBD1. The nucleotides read TGTGCCAGCTCTTGGGGACAGGGGGCCTACGAGCAGTACTTC. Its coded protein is CASSWGQGAYEQYF.